This record covers a single T cell receptor beta chain. The antigen remains undetermined. This record comes from a study of T cells in narcolepsy. Study details: Enrolled donors included narcolepsy type 1 or type 2 patients and healthy controls. Study findings and constraints: Comparing one patient's CSF and blood CD4+ clonotypes highlighted HCRT- and TRIB2-specific autoreactive clonotypes. Some memory CD4+ repertoires had no autoreactive clone sequences. Reportedly, autoreactive clonotypes were serially detected in patients' blood but not controls'.

Germline CDR1 and CDR2: KGHSH and LQKENI. V trimming: 1 base; J trimming: 0 bases; junction bases outside the gene matches: 8. The CDR3 loop spans 17 amino acids. Sequenced by immunoSEQ multiplex PCR; TCRdb stores in-frame clones only, minus some. The sample carries 25,000 to 35,000 clones, around 74% recorded once. The clonotype originates from a human donor in good health. The source material was memory (CD45RA-) CD4+ T cells from blood. The chain has TRBV18 and TRBJ2-7; TRBD1 agrees at 8 bases. CDR3 amino acids: CASSPLTGERGSYEQYF. In nucleotides, the CDR3 is TGTGCCAGCTCACCACTGACAGGGGAGAGGGGCTCCTACGAGCAGTACTTC.